A selection of T cell receptor beta chains follows, all from one sample in a study of somatic mutations in cytotoxic T cells in rheumatoid arthritis. The protocol was immunoSEQ multiplex PCR, while the TCRdb copy is restricted to in-frame clones and leaves out a portion. Among about 23,000 clones, roughly 80% were seen once, and the ten largest hold roughly 3.8%. What was sequenced was CD8+ T cells sorted from blood. The receptors derive from an adult with rheumatoid arthritis. CDR3s include the opening cysteine and the closing phenylalanine or tryptophan. The D gene is left open where the match is weak. Clone size appears in some rows only: once, few, many, or a class for an expanded clone.

v_call	clone_size	j_call	d_call	cdr3_aa	cdr3_nt
TRBV5-1	-	TRBJ1-2	-	CASSSQGTIGGYTF	TGCGCCAGCAGCTCCCAAGGGACAATAGGGGGCTACACCTTC
TRBV4-1	-	TRBJ1-1	-	CASSQRYRNTEAFF	TGCGCCAGCAGCCAGAGGTACAGGAACACTGAAGCTTTCTTT
TRBV7-6	-	TRBJ2-1	TRBD1	CASSQTLQGYNEQFF	TGTGCCAGCAGCCAAACCCTACAGGGGTACAATGAGCAGTTCTTC
TRBV7-9	-	TRBJ2-7	-	CASSPSRHEQYF	TGTGCCAGCAGCCCAAGTCGCCACGAGCAGTACTTC
TRBV5-6	-	TRBJ1-1	TRBD1	CASTSDRVPTEAFF	TGTGCCAGCACCTCAGACAGGGTACCCACTGAAGCTTTCTTT
TRBV4-1	-	TRBJ1-1	-	CASSQSQTVNTEAFF	TGCGCCAGCAGCCAATCCCAGACAGTGAACACTGAAGCTTTCTTT
TRBV9	few	TRBJ1-6	-	CASSVEFNSPLHF	TGTGCCAGCAGCGTAGAGTTTAATTCACCCCTCCACTTT
TRBV6-5	-	TRBJ1-1	-	CASSYSNWGNTEAFF	TGTGCCAGCAGTTACTCGAATTGGGGGAACACTGAAGCTTTCTTT
TRBV7-9	-	TRBJ2-7	-	CASSPSGLRDIPYEQYF	TGTGCCAGCAGCCCCTCCGGACTTCGCGACATTCCCTACGAGCAGTACTTC
TRBV4-1	-	TRBJ1-5	-	CASSQEHGSSNQPQHF	TGCGCCAGCAGCCAAGAACACGGATCAAGCAATCAGCCCCAGCATTTT
TRBV27	once	TRBJ1-4	-	CASSFLGEEKLFF	TGTGCCAGCAGTTTCTTGGGGGAGGAAAAACTGTTTTTT
TRBV7-6	-	TRBJ2-1	TRBD2	CASSVGGAYNEQFF	TGTGCCAGCAGCGTCGGGGGGGCCTACAATGAGCAGTTCTTC
TRBV7-1	-	TRBJ1-5	-	CASSSYRVTSLHCPAGPDNQPQHF	TGTGCCAGCAGCTCGTACAGGGTAACATCCCTTCATTGCCCCGCGGGTCCTGACAATCAGCCCCAGCATTTT
TRBV7-6	few	TRBJ1-1	TRBD1	CASSSEDREPEAFF	TGTGCCAGCAGCTCAGAGGACAGGGAGCCTGAAGCTTTCTTT
TRBV27	-	TRBJ2-7	-	CASSLRGSYEQYF	TGTGCCAGCAGTTTAAGGGGTTCCTACGAGCAGTACTTC
TRBV6-1	-	TRBJ2-3	-	CASSDSPRGGADTQYF	TGTGCCAGCAGTGACAGCCCAAGGGGGGGCGCAGATACGCAGTATTTT